This section outlines one T cell receptor beta chain sequence together with its context. The junction does not match germline at one end; this may be a read error. The TCR beta CDR3 regions underwent amplification using RNA transcripts as the source. The TCR CDR3 first-round RT-PCR relied on the HTBI primer set. MiXCR, applied by TCRdb to the multiplex PCR reads, yields one record per CDR3 protein. The table lists some 600,000 distinct CDR3 sequences, 46% of them singletons. Newly diagnosed hyperthyroidism, duration under 2 months, in patients aged 18 to 65. Uncontrolled infection, other autoimmune disease, pregnancy or lactation excluded patients. The V gene's germline CDR1 is SQVTM and CDR2 ANQGSEA. CDR3 length equals 13 residues. This entry belongs to a study of T cells in Graves' hyperthyroidism and ophthalmopathy.

Specimen: peripheral blood or thyroid tissue (not recorded which). J is TRBJ1-1 and V is TRBV29-1, with 8 nucleotides matching TRBD1. This TCR was sampled from a woman aged 18-30 years with Graves' hyperthyroidism. The CDR3 bases are TGCAGCGTCGAAGGGACAGGTCCCAATGAAGCTTTCTTT. Its translation is CSVEGTGPNEAFF.